This paragraph covers one T cell receptor (beta chain) sequence. Its antigen specificity is not known. Sequence at one end of the junction differs from germline and may be a read error. All of the isolated RNA was reverse transcribed with the High Capacity cDNA Reverse Transcription Kit, so expressed TCRB transcripts were sequenced. Deep immunoSEQ sequencing was performed on naive, central memory and regulatory T cell samples, with an average of around 3.4 million total reads per sample. After sorted cells were lysed in RLT buffer, RNA was extracted with DNase-treated RNeasy Micro or Mini kits, with the choice depending on cell number. To prevent cross-contamination, each cell subset was processed individually, whereas patient and healthy donor samples were processed jointly. Using the immunoSEQ multiplex PCR, TCRB sequences were amplified from cDNA into 87-bp fragments spanning the CDR3 region. Amplicons were sequenced on the Illumina HiSeq platform. The original methods were these. Synthetic template baselines were used to correct PCR bias computationally, reads within Hamming distance 2 were collapsed together, and singletons that could not be merged were discarded. Reads were aligned against IMGT to assign V, D and J genes, CDR3 length and insertions or deletions at six rearrangement sites. Clonotype counts were normalized to sorted cell number within each subset before computing true diversity and Gini coefficients with the tcR R package. The overlap coefficient, calculated on TCRB nucleotide sequences, was used to measure repertoire sharing. TCRdb re-hosts the immuneACCESS table, in-frame sequences only. Its copies lack some clones; in the studies checked, an unresolved V gene accounts for under half of them, and the cause for the rest is not known. That table is the source of V, J and clone size, and D and trimming were worked out from the DNA. A total of about 130,000 clones appear in this sample, around 8.8% of them only once. The top ten constitute 0.6% to 0.9% of the sample.

From each donor, a single peripheral blood sample of approximately 120 mL on average was drawn into heparinised tubes. A BD FACSAria II was used to sort naive, central memory, regulatory and stem cell-like memory CD4+ T cells with a panel that included CD45RO, CCR7, CD25, CD127, CD95 and CD27. All sorted populations exceeded 98% purity. Right away, PBMCs were isolated by Lymphoprep density gradient centrifugation and were stained directly, with no culture step. So that batch effects would be minimized, each experiment stained and sorted samples in pairs, pairing one healthy donor with one patient. The CDR3 measures 13 amino acids from cysteine to phenylalanine. Here the CDR3 DNA is all that survives: 39 bases in frame from base 1. CDR1 SSHAT and CDR2 FNYEAQ are derived from the germline V gene (reference sequence). This sample is part of a study of beta chain features in type 1 diabetes listed by TCRdb under 2018. The study in broad terms: No differences in mean age, gender distribution, total cell number or subset yield were found between patients and healthy donors. A total of around 110,000,000 sorted cells were examined across all samples, and RNA yield correlated strongly with the number of cells per subset. In the study, recently diagnosed type 1 diabetes patients and matched healthy donors were compared on the TCRB repertoires of their sorted circulating CD4+ T cell subsets. Naive and central memory subsets were obtained from all 30 or so donors, but regulatory and stem cell-like memory subsets were isolated from only 8 patients and about 8 healthy donors. What the study reported, not specific to this receptor: Shorter templates might be favored by PCR, yet because patient and control samples were amplified and corrected together, any such skew would affect both groups equally. A moderate but significant shortening of TCRB CDR3 length was observed in type 1 diabetes patients in all four CD4+ subsets. Only small numbers of individuals were included in the HLA sub-analyses, which left unresolved whether HLA type had any influence on TCRB rearrangement. Because cDNA rather than genomic DNA was sequenced, highly expressing activated cells could have been over-represented, although no difference in activation and CD3 levels was found between groups. Patients with type 1 diabetes made fewer insertions and deleted more nucleotides at VDJ recombination sites, implying thymic rearrangement abnormalities. Naive, central memory and regulatory TCRB repertoires appeared more similar among patients than among healthy donors.

The TCR comes from a man aged 25-40 years with type 1 diabetes. The sample taken for sequencing was central memory CD4+ T cells from blood. Recombination joined TRBV7-7 with TRBJ2-7; TRBD1 matches 7 bases in the middle. The nucleotide sequence reads as follows: TGTGCTAGCAGCTTGACACCAGGGGGAGAGCAGTACTTC. Its product reads: CASSLTPGGEQYF.